The 4 T cell receptor beta chains presented below share a single source sample, sequenced in a study of blood T cell repertoires in COVID-19. The repertoire was sequenced with immunoSEQ multiplex PCR; TCRdb's copy has only in-frame clones and lacks some. Of 200,000 to 250,000 clones listed, 85% to 90% are singletons. The specimen sequenced was peripheral blood. Receptors originate from a young man with COVID-19, enrolled during active disease.

The chain combines TRBV11-2 with TRBJ1-1; the D is unclear. Looked up from germline, CDR1 is SGHAT and CDR2 is FQNNGV. The CDR3 length is 12 residues. Trimming left V 6 bases short and J 8 bases short, with 13 bases between. DNA of the CDR3: TGTGCCAGCAGACCCTTGGGCAGGGAAGCTTTCTTT. Amino acids: CASRPLGREAFF.

The rearrangement links TRBV28 to TRBJ2-7; 8 positions match TRBD1. Germline V CDR1 and CDR2: MDHEN, SYDVKM. Losses at the gene ends were 7 bases for V and 5 bases for J; bases not matched to a gene: 10. CDR3 length: 14 residues. The CDR3 spells CASKTQGAVDEQYF. Written as DNA, the CDR3 is TGTGCCAGCAAAACCCAGGGGGCGGTCGACGAGCAGTACTTC.

The chain has TRBV27 and TRBJ2-7; TRBD1 aligns across 7 bases. The CDR3 has 17 amino acids. Germline lookup yields CDR1 MNHEY and CDR2 SMNVEV (reference sequence). With V trimmed by 6 bases and J by 3 bases, 17 bases remained unmatched. The CDR3 is CASSYQSPGQRYYEQYF. The CDR3 DNA reads as TGTGCCAGCAGCTACCAAAGTCCGGGACAGAGATACTACGAGCAGTACTTC.

The rearrangement links TRBV7-9 to TRBJ1-5, with D possibly TRBD1 on 5 matching bases. Per germline, CDR1 SEHNR and CDR2 FQNEAQ (reference sequence). The germline V and J ends were trimmed by 5 bases and 1 base, with 9 bases remaining between them. This CDR3 has 14 amino acids. The CDR3 is CASSLTESNQPQHF. CDR3 nucleotide sequence: TGTGCCAGCAGCCTGACAGAAAGCAATCAGCCCCAGCATTTT.